This TCR beta chain was captured in a study of T-cell reconstitution after alpha-beta-depleted transplantation in children. The TCRbeta library was prepared with unique molecular identifiers. TCRdb recomputed calls from the PCR reads with MiXCR, one row per CDR3 protein. The sample lists about 100,000 distinct CDR3 sequences; about 6.8% were seen once. V lost 4 bases and J lost 7; bases outside the gene matches: 5. Germline CDR1 is MRHNA and CDR2 is SNTAGT. CDR3 size: 14 residues. This clonotype was seen repeatedly, ten times or more. Its matching antigen is unknown. Findings of the study overall: Reported findings indicate that, about two months after transplant, alpha-beta T cells came from several hundred expanded clones, which were derived from non-depleted graft cells. A year had passed since transplant, and T-cell counts and diversity by then came mostly from newly produced T cells. It was surviving recipient T cells and thymic progenitors that gave some patients high TCRbeta diversity at day 60.

The chain has TRBV6-4 and TRBJ2-1; 9 positions agree with TRBD2. Sample: PBMCs, taken before TCRalphabeta/CD19-depleted stem cell transplant. The clonotype originates from a boy younger than 10 with acute lymphoblastic leukemia, due to receive a stem cell transplant. The CDR3 is CASSAAGGQNEQFF. The CDR3 nucleotides read TGTGCCAGCAGTGCAGCGGGGGGCCAAAATGAGCAGTTCTTC.